This entry describes one TCR beta chain. Germline V CDR1 and CDR2: MDHEN, SYDVKM. The CDR3 is 12 amino acids. V shed 7 bases and J shed 3 bases, with 10 bases lying between them. This PCR relied on a set of 60 Vbeta primers and 13 Jbeta primers. The repertoire was sequenced with immunoSEQ multiplex PCR; TCRdb's copy has only in-frame clones and lacks some. Here the sample spans about 190,000 clones, 70% to 75% being singletons. This sample stems from a study of cytomegalovirus exposure and HLA in healthy donors. The sample was PBMCs. The chain uses TRBV28 and TRBJ2-7, with D possibly being TRBD1 (6 bases). This TCR was sampled from a man in his thirties or forties in good health and CMV-seropositive. DNA of the CDR3: TGTGCCAGCATGGGACATCGCTACGAGCAGTACTTC. The encoded protein is CASMGHRYEQYF.